The entry below describes one T cell receptor (beta chain). Antigen: not known. The sample comes from a study of CD4+ T cells in melanoma. Study findings and constraints: Reportedly, melanoma neoantigen-specific CD4+ T cells showed varied differentiation states. A reported correlation linked neoantigen-specific CD4+ T cells to CD8+, macrophage and B cell function.

Germline V gives CDR1 MDHEN, CDR2 SYDVKM. The CDR3 runs to 15 residues. The ends lost 2 bases at V and 7 bases at J; junction bases unmatched: 5. Here immunoSEQ multiplex PCR was the method, and the copy in TCRdb shows in-frame clones only, minus some. The sample holds 45,000 or so clones, 85% to 90% seen once. Specimen: peripheral blood. The origin of this receptor is a human donor with melanoma. The J gene is TRBJ2-1, the V gene TRBV28, with TRBD1 matching over 10 bases. Written as DNA, the CDR3 is TGTGCCAGCAGTTTAGGGACAGGGGCATCGAATGAGCAGTTCTTC. Its protein product is CASSLGTGASNEQFF.